This TCR beta chain derives from a study of Ad26.COV2.S vaccination and SARS-CoV-2 variants. Study as a whole: A participant enrolled in the COV1001 Ad26.COV2.S trial arm provided the sample. Intramuscular Ad26.COV2.S at 5x10^10 or 1x10^11 viral particles.

Details on this clone: Its target is not known.

CDR1 is SQVTM, CDR2 ANQGSEA, per germline. The CDR3 consists of 13 residues. The V end lost 0 bases, the J end lost 12 bases, and 15 bases lay between the germline ends. The treatment was: some 19 received Ad26.COV2.S at low or high dose, single or two shots; 5 received placebo; per-sample allocation not given. At day 63 after the first vaccine or placebo injection, samples were drawn. Clones were read by immunoSEQ multiplex PCR, and TCRdb kept only the in-frame ones, dropping some. The sample holds 350,000 to 500,000 clones, roughly 87% seen once. General study findings and limits: Possible underestimation of total T cell responses by the TCR breadth and depth analyses was noted.

This clonotype was obtained from a person aged 18-60 years who received the Ad26.COV2.S COVID-19 vaccine or a placebo. This sample comprised peripheral blood, obtained in a trial of Ad26.COV2.S vaccine versus placebo. This sequence joins TRBV29-1 and TRBJ2-1; D is perhaps TRBD1 or TRBD2 (5 bases each). The CDR3, as DNA: TGCAGCGTTGAAGATGGGGATGGGGGTCCGCAGTTCTTC. The encoded protein is CSVEDGDGGPQFF.